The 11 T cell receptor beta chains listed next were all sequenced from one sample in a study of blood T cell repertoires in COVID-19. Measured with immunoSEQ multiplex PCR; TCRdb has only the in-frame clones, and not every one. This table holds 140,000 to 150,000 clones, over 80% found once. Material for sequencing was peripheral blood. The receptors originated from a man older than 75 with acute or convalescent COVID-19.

CDR3 in amino acids: CAWRRAWEAFF. As DNA, the CDR3 is TGTGCCTGGCGCCGAGCCTGGGAAGCTTTCTTT. This rearrangement joins TRBV30 to TRBJ1-1; the D is unclear. The CDR3 consists of 11 residues. Per germline, CDR1 GTSNPN and CDR2 SVGIG (reference sequence). V lost 5 bases, J lost 8 bases, and 12 bases lay in between.

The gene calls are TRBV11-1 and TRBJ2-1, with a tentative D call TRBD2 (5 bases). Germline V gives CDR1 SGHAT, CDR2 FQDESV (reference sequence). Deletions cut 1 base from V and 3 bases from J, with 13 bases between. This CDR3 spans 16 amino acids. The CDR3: CASSLEGPRGYNEQFF. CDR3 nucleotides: TGTGCCAGCAGCTTAGAGGGCCCTCGGGGCTACAATGAGCAGTTCTTC.

CDR3 protein: CASSLVGGETQYF. The CDR3 nucleotides read TGCGCCAGCAGCTTGGTTGGCGGGGAGACCCAGTACTTC. The V call is TRBV5-1, the J call TRBJ2-5; the D gene is possibly TRBD2 (5 bases). The CDR3 sequence is 13 residues long. V was trimmed by 0 bases and J by 5 bases, leaving 8 bases between them. Germline CDR1 reads SGHRS; CDR2 reads YFSETQ.

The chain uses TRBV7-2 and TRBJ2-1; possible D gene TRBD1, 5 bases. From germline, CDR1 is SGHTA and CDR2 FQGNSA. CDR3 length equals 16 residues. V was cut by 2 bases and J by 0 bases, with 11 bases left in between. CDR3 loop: CASSLRGGYSYNEQFF. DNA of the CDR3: TGTGCCAGCAGCTTAAGGGGCGGTTACTCCTACAATGAGCAGTTCTTC.

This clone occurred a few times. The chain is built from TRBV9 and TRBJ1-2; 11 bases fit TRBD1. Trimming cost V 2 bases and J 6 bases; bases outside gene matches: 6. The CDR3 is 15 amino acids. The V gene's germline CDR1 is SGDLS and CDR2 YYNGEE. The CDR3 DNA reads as TGTGCCAGCAGCGTTACGGGACAGGGGGTGGATGGCTACACCTTC. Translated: CASSVTGQGVDGYTF.

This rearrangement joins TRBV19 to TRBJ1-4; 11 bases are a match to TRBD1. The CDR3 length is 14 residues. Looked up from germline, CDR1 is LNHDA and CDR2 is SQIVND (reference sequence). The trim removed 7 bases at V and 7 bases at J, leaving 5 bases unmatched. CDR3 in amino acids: CASTDRGRFEKLFF. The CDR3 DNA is TGTGCCAGTACGGACAGGGGGCGGTTTGAAAAACTGTTTTTT.

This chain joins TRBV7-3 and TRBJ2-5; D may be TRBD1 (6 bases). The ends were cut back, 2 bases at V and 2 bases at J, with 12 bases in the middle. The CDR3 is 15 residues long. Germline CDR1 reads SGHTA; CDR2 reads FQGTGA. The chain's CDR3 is CASSLGGHRQETQYF. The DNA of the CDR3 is TGTGCCAGCAGCTTAGGGGGACACCGACAAGAGACCCAGTACTTC.

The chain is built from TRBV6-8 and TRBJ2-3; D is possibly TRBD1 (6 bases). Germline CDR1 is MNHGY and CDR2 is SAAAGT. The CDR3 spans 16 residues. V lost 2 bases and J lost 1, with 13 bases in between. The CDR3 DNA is TGTGCCAGCAGTTACCCGTCCAGGGGAGGCACAGATACGCAGTATTTT. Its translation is CASSYPSRGGTDTQYF.

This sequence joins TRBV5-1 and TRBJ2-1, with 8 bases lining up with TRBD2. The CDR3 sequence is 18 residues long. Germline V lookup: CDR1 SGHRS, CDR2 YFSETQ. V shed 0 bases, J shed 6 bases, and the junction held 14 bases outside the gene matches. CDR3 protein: CASSLVAGGLDMGNEQFF. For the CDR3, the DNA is TGCGCCAGCAGCTTGGTGGCCGGGGGACTAGATATGGGCAATGAGCAGTTCTTC.

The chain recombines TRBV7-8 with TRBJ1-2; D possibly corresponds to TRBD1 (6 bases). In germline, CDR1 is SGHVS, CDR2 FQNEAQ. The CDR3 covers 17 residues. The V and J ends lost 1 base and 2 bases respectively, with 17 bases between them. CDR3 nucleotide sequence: TGTGCCAGCAGCTTAGACCTCAACAGGGACATGAACTATGGCTACACCTTC. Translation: CASSLDLNRDMNYGYTF.

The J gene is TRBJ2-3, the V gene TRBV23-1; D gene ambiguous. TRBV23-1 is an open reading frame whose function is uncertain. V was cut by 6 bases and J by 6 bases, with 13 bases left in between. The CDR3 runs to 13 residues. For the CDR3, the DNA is TGCGCCAGCAGCCTCCTGGGCGTCGATACGCAGTATTTT. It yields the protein CASSLLGVDTQYF.